Each of the 15 T cell receptor beta chains below was sequenced from the same sample in a study of blood T cell repertoires in COVID-19. Some clones are missing from TCRdb's copy, which holds only in-frame ones; the method was immunoSEQ multiplex PCR. This sample has roughly 300,000 clones, with 85% found just once. The sequenced sample was PBMCs or T cells enriched from blood (not recorded which). Receptor source: a woman between 50 and 59 years old who had recovered from COVID-19.

The chain employs TRBV21-1 and TRBJ1-4; no check of the table's D call, TRBD1, against the DNA was made. TRBV21-1 is classified as a pseudogene. The CDR3 has 20 residues. The chain's CDR3 is CASSKFWGDRDFGTNEKLFF. The CDR3 coding sequence is TGTGCCAGCAGCAAATTTTGGGGGGACAGGGACTTTGGGACTAATGAAAAACTGTTTTTT.

The chain is built from TRBV9 and TRBJ2-3, with 10 bases aligning to TRBD1. The CDR3 spans 17 residues. J was trimmed by 5 bases and V by 1 base; bases with no gene match: 10. Germline CDR1 SGDLS, CDR2 YYNGEE. This CDR3 reads CASSVMGGQGNRDTQYF. The CDR3 DNA reads as TGTGCCAGCAGCGTAATGGGGGGACAGGGGAATAGAGATACGCAGTATTTT. Full variable domain (remainder filled in from reference TRBV9 and TRBJ2-3): DSGVTQTPKHLITATGQRVTLRCSPRSGDLSVYWYQQSLDQGLQFLIQYYNGEERAKGNILERFSAQQFPDLHSELNLSSLELGDSALYFCASSVMGGQGNRDTQYFGPGTRLTVL.

In this sample, this clone turned up once. This rearrangement joins TRBV14 to TRBJ1-4; the D is unclear. Germline CDR1 and CDR2: SGHDN and FVKESK. V was pared by 1 base and J by 6 bases, with 6 bases between. The CDR3 extends over 13 amino acids. This chain's CDR3 is CASSQVPDEKLFF. CDR3 bases: TGTGCCAGCAGCCAAGTTCCCGATGAAAAACTGTTTTTT.

The chain links TRBV9 to TRBJ2-1; 10 bases line up with TRBD2. With 0 bases clipped from V and 7 bases from J, the junction kept 7 bases outside the gene matches. The CDR3 spans 16 residues. Germline loops: CDR1 SGDLS, CDR2 YYNGEE. This CDR3 reads CASSVVGSGGRNEQFF. The DNA of the CDR3 is TGTGCCAGCAGCGTAGTAGGTAGCGGGGGGCGGAATGAGCAGTTCTTC.

This rearrangement joins TRBV18 to TRBJ2-3; TRBD2 might be the D (5 bases). The length of the CDR3 is 16 residues. V was pared by 2 bases and J by 3 bases, with 15 bases between. Germline V gives CDR1 KGHSH, CDR2 LQKENI. As DNA, the CDR3 is TGTGCCAGCTCACCAAAGAATCCCGGGGTGACAGATACGCAGTATTTT. This gives the protein CASSPKNPGVTDTQYF. Supplemented by reference TRBV18 and TRBJ2-3, the full variable domain reads NAGVMQNPRHLVRRRGQEARLRCSPMKGHSHVYWYRQLPEEGLKFMVYLQKENIIDESGMPKERFSAEFPKEGPSILRIQQVVRGDSAAYFCASSPKNPGVTDTQYFGPGTRLTVL.

The sample holds a few counts of this clone. The chain has TRBV13 and TRBJ2-2; 7 bases are shared with TRBD2. Germline assignment: CDR1 PRHDT and CDR2 FYEKMQ (reference sequence). The CDR3 spans 16 residues. V was clipped by 2 bases and J by 1 base; unmatched bases: 4. The chain's CDR3 is CASSLSGGMNTGELFF. In nucleotides, the CDR3 is TGTGCCAGCAGCTTATCCGGGGGGATGAACACCGGGGAGCTGTTTTTT.

The chain couples TRBV5-1 to TRBJ2-4; 7 bases match TRBD1. CDR3 size: 16 residues. Unmatched junction bases numbered 9, after V lost 4 bases and J lost 2 bases. CDR1 and CDR2 (germline): SGHRS, YFSETQ. The CDR3 DNA follows: TGCGCCAGCAGCATGGGGACAGCCATTCCCAAAAACATTCAGTACTTC. This translates into CASSMGTAIPKNIQYF.

As for this clone: Within the sample, other DNA sequences also encode this same CDR3. The gene calls are TRBV18 and TRBJ1-1; tentatively, D is TRBD1 (5 bases). V lost 5 bases and J lost 3, with 10 bases in between. The V gene's germline CDR1 is KGHSH and CDR2 LQKENI. This CDR3 region has 13 residues. CDR3: CASSRGRDTEAFF. DNA of the CDR3: TGTGCCAGCTCAAGGGGAAGGGACACTGAAGCTTTCTTT.

The chain recombines TRBV2 with TRBJ2-7, with 9 bases fitting TRBD1. This CDR3 is 16 amino acids long. J lost 0 bases, V lost 6 bases, and 9 bases had no gene match. Per germline, CDR1 SNHLY and CDR2 FYNNEI. Here the CDR3 DNA reads TGTGCCAGCAGCGTAGGACAGGGGACACTCTCCTACGAGCAGTACTTC. Amino acids: CASSVGQGTLSYEQYF.

This sequence joins TRBV9 and TRBJ2-3; TRBD2 agrees at 9 bases. This CDR3 region has 17 residues. Germline values: CDR1 SGDLS, CDR2 YYNGEE. V trimming: 0 bases; J trimming: 7 bases; junction bases outside the gene matches: 12. For the CDR3, the DNA is TGTGCCAGCAGCGTAGAGGTAGTAGCGGGGGCTGGAAATACGCAGTATTTT. It yields the protein CASSVEVVAGAGNTQYF.

For this clone: This may arise from a read error, as a much more abundant clone is one base away. This chain links TRBV9 with TRBJ2-7; 7 bases fit TRBD1. V was clipped by 5 bases and J by 2 bases; unmatched bases: 4. The CDR3 is made up of 13 amino acids. Germline CDR1 SGDLS, CDR2 YYNGEE. CDR3 protein: CASSRGQAYEQYF. In nucleotides, the CDR3 is TGTGCCAGCAGTCGAGGACAGGCCTACGAGCAGTACTTC.

The rearrangement links TRBV7-2 to TRBJ1-1; 8 bases fit TRBD1. Germline V gene sequence: CDR1 SGHTA, CDR2 FQGNSA. This CDR3 spans 16 amino acids. J lost 4 bases, V lost 6 bases, and 13 bases had no gene match. CDR3 nucleotides: TGTGCCAGCAGGTTTTTGACAGGGGCGAGCTTCACTGAAGCTTTCTTT. Translated, it gives CASRFLTGASFTEAFF.

The rearrangement links TRBV2 to TRBJ1-1; maybe TRBD1 (5 bases). There are 14 residues in the CDR3. V gave up 4 bases and J gave up 1 base, with 10 bases separating them. Germline lookup yields CDR1 SNHLY and CDR2 FYNNEI. For the CDR3, the DNA is TGTGCCAGCAGTGGGAACAGGAGGAACACTGAAGCTTTCTTT. It codes for CASSGNRRNTEAFF.

Relative to its sample, this clone is medium-sized (0.01 to 0.1%). The rearrangement joins TRBV29-1 to TRBJ2-6; TRBD1 aligns across 9 bases. This CDR3 region has 16 residues. V was clipped by 6 bases and J by 2 bases; unmatched bases: 8. Germline-derived CDR1 and CDR2 are SQVTM and ANQGSEA. CDR3 sequence: CSVPDRGSAGANVLTF. The CDR3 bases are TGCAGCGTCCCGGACAGGGGATCGGCTGGGGCCAACGTCCTGACTTTC.

The rearrangement links TRBV9 to TRBJ1-5; perhaps TRBD1 as D (5 bases). Trimming took off 0 bases at V and 2 bases at J, with 9 bases between the two ends. CDR1 and CDR2 (germline): SGDLS, YYNGEE. The CDR3 extends over 15 amino acids. The CDR3 spells CASSVGGVRNQPQHF. The CDR3 DNA sequence: TGTGCCAGCAGCGTAGGGGGGGTCCGCAATCAGCCCCAGCATTTT.